This entry features one T cell receptor (beta chain) sequence. This specimen comes from a study of control samples from healthy donors and cancer patients. The table came from immunoSEQ multiplex PCR; TCRdb's copy has only in-frame clones and leaves some out. The data contain 120,000 to 150,000 clones, roughly nine tenths of them seen just once; the ten biggest clones take up 4.9%. The CDR3 has 16 residues. Germline loops: CDR1 KGHSH, CDR2 LQKENI. V lost 1 base and J lost 2; bases outside the gene matches: 3. The TCR originated in a man aged 30-40 years in good health. Sequenced sample: blood. The genes are TRBV18 and TRBJ2-2, with 8 bases aligning to TRBD2. CDR3 in amino acids: CASSPRSGVNTGELFF. The CDR3 DNA follows: TGTGCCAGCTCACCACGTAGCGGGGTCAACACCGGGGAGCTGTTTTTT.